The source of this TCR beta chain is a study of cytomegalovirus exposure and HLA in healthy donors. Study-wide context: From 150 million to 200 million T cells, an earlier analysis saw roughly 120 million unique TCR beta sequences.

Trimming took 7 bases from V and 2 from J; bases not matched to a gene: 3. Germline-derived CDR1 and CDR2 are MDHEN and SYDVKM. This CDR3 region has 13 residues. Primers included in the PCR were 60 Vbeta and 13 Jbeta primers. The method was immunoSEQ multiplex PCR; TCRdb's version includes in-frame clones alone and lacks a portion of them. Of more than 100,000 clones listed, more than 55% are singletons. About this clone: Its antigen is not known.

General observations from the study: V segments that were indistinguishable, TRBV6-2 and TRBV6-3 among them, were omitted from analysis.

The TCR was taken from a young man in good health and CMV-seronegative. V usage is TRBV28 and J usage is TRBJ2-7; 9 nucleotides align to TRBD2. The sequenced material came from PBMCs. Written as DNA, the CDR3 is TGTGCCAGCACGCGGGGGGGCCCCTACGAGCAGTACTTC. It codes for CASTRGGPYEQYF.